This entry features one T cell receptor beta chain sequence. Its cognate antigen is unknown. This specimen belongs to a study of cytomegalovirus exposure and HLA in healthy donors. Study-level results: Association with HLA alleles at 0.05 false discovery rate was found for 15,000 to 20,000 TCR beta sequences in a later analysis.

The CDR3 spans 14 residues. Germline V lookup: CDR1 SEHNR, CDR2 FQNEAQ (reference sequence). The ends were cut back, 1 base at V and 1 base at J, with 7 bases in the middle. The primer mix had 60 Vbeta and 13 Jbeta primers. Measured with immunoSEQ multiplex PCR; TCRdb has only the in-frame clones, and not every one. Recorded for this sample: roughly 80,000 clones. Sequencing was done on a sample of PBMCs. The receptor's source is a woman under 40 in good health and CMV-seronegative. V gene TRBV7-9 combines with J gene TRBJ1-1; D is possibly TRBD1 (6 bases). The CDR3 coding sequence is TGTGCCAGCAGCTTAGAGGGACAGAACACTGAAGCTTTCTTT. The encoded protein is CASSLEGQNTEAFF. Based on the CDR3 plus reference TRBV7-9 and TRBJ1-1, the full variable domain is DTGVSQNPRHKITKRGQNVTFRCDPISEHNRLYWYRQTLGQGPEFLTYFQNEAQLEKSRLLSDRFSAERPKGSFSTLEIQRTEQGDSAMYLCASSLEGQNTEAFFGQGTRLTVV.